A selection of T cell receptor beta chains follows, all from one sample in a study of T cell changes during pregnancy in multiple sclerosis. Repertoires were generated with immunoSEQ multiplex PCR, while TCRdb's copy carries only in-frame clones and drops some. The sample has around 38,000 clones, around 90% seen once. Material: CD8+ T cells from peripheral blood mononuclear cells, obtained in the third trimester of pregnancy. The source is a female donor with multiple sclerosis, enrolled in a pregnancy study. Both conserved end residues are part of each CDR3.

v_gene: TRBV7-6; j_gene: TRBJ2-7; CDR3aa: CASSLAAGTGGGEQYF
v_gene: TRBV2; j_gene: TRBJ2-3; CDR3aa: CASSRTGGFADTQYF
v_gene: TRBV19; j_gene: TRBJ1-3; CDR3aa: CASSPSVSGNTIYF
v_gene: TRBV11-1; j_gene: TRBJ2-7; CDR3aa: CASSLFQREAPYEQYF
v_gene: TRBV4-3; j_gene: TRBJ2-1; CDR3aa: CASSQDEGQGWNEQFF
v_gene: TRBV6-6; j_gene: TRBJ1-2; CDR3aa: CASSEGTGGNYGYTF
v_gene: TRBV7-9; j_gene: TRBJ2-1; CDR3aa: CASSSKAGSNEQFF
v_gene: TRBV29-1; j_gene: TRBJ2-3; CDR3aa: CSVRTGLESDTQYF
v_gene: TRBV7-9; j_gene: TRBJ1-2; CDR3aa: CASSLTLDYGYTF
v_gene: TRBV21-1; j_gene: TRBJ2-7; CDR3aa: CASRNGTSGTYEQYF
v_gene: TRBV6-5; j_gene: TRBJ2-1; CDR3aa: CASSYQASYEQFF
v_gene: TRBV5-6; j_gene: TRBJ2-7; CDR3aa: CASSLDPAGVDEQYF
v_gene: TRBV4-3; j_gene: TRBJ2-7; CDR3aa: CASSRAWGTGEYEQYF
v_gene: TRBV11-2; j_gene: TRBJ2-7; CDR3aa: CASSLGEAYEQYF
v_gene: TRBV4-2; j_gene: TRBJ2-3; CDR3aa: CASSQDGAPNGDTQYF
v_gene: TRBV5-1; j_gene: TRBJ2-1; CDR3aa: CASSYPQLGVAGANEQFF
v_gene: TRBV2; j_gene: TRBJ2-7; CDR3aa: CASSERQGVPYEQYF
v_gene: TRBV27; j_gene: TRBJ1-3; CDR3aa: CASSLRGQAGNTIYF
v_gene: TRBV4-1; j_gene: TRBJ2-7; CDR3aa: CASSQVRAGGASYEQYF
v_gene: TRBV15; j_gene: TRBJ2-5; CDR3aa: CATSRGTATQETQYF
v_gene: TRBV4-3; j_gene: TRBJ2-5; CDR3aa: CASSQGTGKQETQYF
v_gene: TRBV4-3; j_gene: TRBJ2-3; CDR3aa: CASSQEAFPADTQYF
v_gene: TRBV10-1; j_gene: TRBJ2-5; CDR3aa: CASSDGTGNETQYF
v_gene: TRBV6-5; j_gene: TRBJ2-7; CDR3aa: CASSTPGQGYEQYF
v_gene: TRBV4-1; j_gene: TRBJ1-5; CDR3aa: CASSSGGQPQHF
v_gene: TRBV5-8; j_gene: TRBJ2-1; CDR3aa: CASSRSGQIPLNEQFF
v_gene: TRBV7-8; j_gene: TRBJ2-7; CDR3aa: CASKAPSSYEQYF
v_gene: TRBV19; j_gene: TRBJ1-1; CDR3aa: CASSIDTSTEAFF
v_gene: TRBV18; j_gene: TRBJ2-2; CDR3aa: CASSPPKAGGPSTGELFF
v_gene: TRBV15; j_gene: TRBJ2-3; CDR3aa: CATSRGGAEATDTQYF